These 2 T cell receptor beta chains originate from one sample sequenced in a study of blood T cell repertoires in COVID-19. TCRdb keeps only in-frame clones here, not all; method: immunoSEQ multiplex PCR. Here the sample spans about 180,000 clones, 75% to 90% being singletons. Sample: peripheral blood. Receptors originate from a man between 60 and 70 years old with acute or convalescent COVID-19.

This chain links TRBV18 with TRBJ2-1; 7 bases match TRBD2. V shed 2 bases, J shed 5 bases, and the junction held 6 bases outside the gene matches. The CDR3 runs to 15 residues. Germline CDR1 KGHSH, CDR2 LQKENI. This CDR3 is CASSPSWGGNNEQFF. In nucleotides, the CDR3 is TGTGCCAGCTCACCATCGTGGGGGGGGAACAATGAGCAGTTCTTC.

CDR3 sequence (DNA): TGTGCCAGCAGTCCCGGGACAAAGAATCAGCCCCAGCATTTT. Protein product: CASSPGTKNQPQHF. The chain employs TRBV28 and TRBJ1-5; D is possibly TRBD1 (6 bases). Germline loops: CDR1 MDHEN, CDR2 SYDVKM. V was cut by 5 bases and J by 4 bases, with 12 bases left in between. The CDR3 has 14 amino acids.